This T cell receptor (beta chain) was observed in a study of cytomegalovirus exposure and HLA in healthy donors. Between the trimmed V and J ends, which lost 4 bases and 6 bases, there was a span of 13 bases. The CDR3 covers 14 residues. Germline V lookup: CDR1 MNHEY, CDR2 SMNVEV (reference sequence). The PCR employed 60 Vbeta primers together with 13 Jbeta primers. In the authors' workflow: There were about 80 million unique TCR beta chains by a later count, and approximately 10 million of them were shared. TCRdb's copy holds only in-frame clones and misses some; the assay was immunoSEQ multiplex PCR. That table gives V, J and clone size, and the DNA gave D and trimming. The sample lists under 200,000 clones; about 86% were seen once. Donors sampled were nominally healthy, though unrecorded immune exposures were likely. In regard to this clone: Its antigen is not known.

Overall study findings and caveats: CMV serostatus was the sole immune exposure data available.

Sequencing used PBMCs. This sequence originates from a woman in her twenties or thirties in good health and CMV-seronegative. The genes are TRBV27 and TRBJ2-1, with D perhaps matching TRBD1 (6 bases). CDR3 residues: CASSSTTTGNEQFF. CDR3 DNA sequence: TGTGCCAGCAGTTCTACCACGACAGGCAATGAGCAGTTCTTC.